This T cell receptor (beta chain) was found in a study of cytotoxic CD8 clonotypes in ibrutinib-treated CLL. Study at large: Collecting the response samples happened after a median 12 months of treatment, with a range of 6 to 36. Study findings and constraints: Public clonotypes were seen rarely and were contracted or stable on treatment. Baseline levels of clonality went above those of age-matched healthy donors and moved with circulating CD8+ T-cell counts. Before falling back toward baseline at progression, clonality had risen at the time of ibrutinib response.

Germline loops: CDR1 MNHEY, CDR2 SMNVEV (reference sequence). The CDR3 runs to 16 residues. Germline trimming cut 6 bases from V and 5 bases from J; bases unmatched to any gene: 11. Generated by immunoSEQ multiplex PCR, the TCRdb table keeps only in-frame clones and is missing some. The sample has some 310,000 clones, 80% seen once. As to this clone: Its matching antigen is unknown.

The chain is built from TRBV27 and TRBJ2-5, with 11 nucleotides matching TRBD2. This TCR was recovered from a human donor with chronic lymphocytic leukemia. This specimen was PBMCs, taken before ibrutinib treatment. In DNA, the CDR3 is TGTGCCAGCAGCGAAGTAGCGGGAGGGCCCCATGAGACCCAGTACTTC. Translated: CASSEVAGGPHETQYF.